This section outlines one T cell receptor (beta chain) sequence together with its context. No antigen is known for it. Uncontrolled infection, other autoimmune disease, pregnancy and lactation each barred patients from inclusion. The CDR3 is 17 residues long. After removal of 5 bases from V and 0 bases from J, the junction contained 10 bases not matched to a gene. The germline CDR1 and CDR2 sequences are MNHEY and SVGEGT. The sample belongs to a study of T cells in Graves' hyperthyroidism and ophthalmopathy. Looking at the study overall: Peripheral blood samples were taken at initial diagnosis, prior to any treatment.

RNA transcripts provided the source from which TCR beta CDR3 regions were amplified. HTBI primers were used for first-round RT-PCR of the TCR CDR3. TCRdb re-derived calls from the multiplex PCR reads in MiXCR, one entry per CDR3 protein. Seen here are 200,000 to 300,000 distinct CDR3 sequences, approximately 23% observed once, and the top ten hold roughly 35%. Study observations and caveats: Separation of ophthalmopathy from stable hyperthyroidism was achieved by a 13 V-J model.

The material sequenced was blood. This TCR was sampled from a woman aged 35 to 49 with Graves' ophthalmopathy. V and J are TRBV6-2 or TRBV6-3 and TRBJ1-5; 7 positions match TRBD1. CDR3 coding DNA: TGTGCCAGCAGTCTCCGGGACAGCAAAAATAGCAATCAGCCCCAGCATTTT. As protein: CASSLRDSKNSNQPQHF.